A selection of T cell receptor beta chains follows, all from one sample in a study of shared clonotypes between healthy human individuals. The method was immunoSEQ multiplex PCR; TCRdb's version includes in-frame clones alone and lacks a portion of them. Here the sample spans 450,000 or so clones, 70% to 80% being singletons. The source material was PBMCs. Receptor source: a woman aged 40 to 50 in good health. Some clones in this sample may be carry-over from other donors' samples. CDR3s leave out the opening cysteine and the closing phenylalanine or tryptophan. Expanded clones are given a class, and other clones once, few, many or no size at all.

CDR3aa	v_gene	abundance	j_gene
ASSRDRYSYEQY	TRBV5-4	.	TRBJ2-7
SAAGTGDEQY	TRBV29-1	few	TRBJ2-7
ASSLAGPGEKLF	TRBV5-1	once	TRBJ1-4
ASSPRVNTEAF	TRBV7-9	.	TRBJ1-1
ASTPGGGMNTGELF	TRBV28	.	TRBJ2-2
ASSLGQGADTQY	TRBV5-1	.	TRBJ2-3
ASSPDPGTANTGELF	TRBV7-3	.	TRBJ2-2
ASSGGTSGYT	TRBV25-1	.	TRBJ1-2
ASKQGARAEAF	TRBV19	.	TRBJ1-1
ASSQQGAETQY	TRBV11-3	.	TRBJ2-5
ASSMTGGFPNEQF	TRBV19	few	TRBJ2-1
ASSYGEPGANVLT	TRBV6-5	.	TRBJ2-6
ATLDRNTEAF	TRBV10-3	.	TRBJ1-1
ASSLSGGPRGGYT	TRBV7-9	.	TRBJ1-2
ASSLARLAGNDEQY	TRBV5-1	.	TRBJ2-7
ASSALGGRTMNTEAF	TRBV7-9	few	TRBJ1-1
ASSIPGQDYGYT	TRBV19	.	TRBJ1-2
ASSERAYEQY	TRBV6-1	.	TRBJ2-7
ASSRIEGDQPQH	TRBV18	.	TRBJ1-5
ASSLGRVDRELF	TRBV11-2	.	TRBJ2-2
ASSLGVGGSSQETQY	TRBV5-4	.	TRBJ2-5
ASSKVWREKDDEQF	TRBV21-1	few	TRBJ2-1
ASSQVRGNYNEQF	TRBV4-3	.	TRBJ2-1
ASSVRGSGADTQY	TRBV11-1	few	TRBJ2-3
ASGQGTNTGELF	TRBV5-1	once	TRBJ2-2
ASSLSDRINYEQY	TRBV28	.	TRBJ2-7
ASSRGTLETQY	TRBV11-2	.	TRBJ2-5
AWIGTTDYYGYT	TRBV30	.	TRBJ1-2
ASSRSRGNEKLF	TRBV28	once	TRBJ1-4
SASFSSEQF	TRBV20-1	.	TRBJ2-1
ASSFGQPQGGYT	TRBV7-9	.	TRBJ1-2
ASSLALGLTDTQY	TRBV7-9	.	TRBJ2-3
ASSQELAGGYNEQF	TRBV4-2	.	TRBJ2-1
ASSTTGHSNEKLF	TRBV7-9	.	TRBJ1-4
ASSSDGRTTEAF	TRBV2	few	TRBJ1-1